This passage covers 11 T cell receptor beta chains from one sample sequenced in a study of T cell clonality in common variable immunodeficiency. Produced via immunoSEQ multiplex PCR; TCRdb's table is partial and in-frame only. The sample shows more than 35,000 clones, no singletons; the ten largest hold about 1%. Sequences were obtained from peripheral blood mononuclear cells. Receptors were obtained from a person aged 18-69 years in good health.

Points on this clone: The read ends 3 residues early relative to the CDR3; the germline J gene fills the gap. This rearrangement joins TRBV11-3 to TRBJ2-5; TRBD1 matches at 9 bases. CDR3 size: 14 residues. V lost 5 bases, J lost 7 bases, and 8 bases stayed unmatched. Germline V gene lookup returns CDR1 SGHNT and CDR2 YENEEA. The CDR3 sequence is CASSRGQGYGTQYF. Partial CDR3 DNA: TGTGCCAGCAGCAGGGGACAGGGTTACGGGACC. Using reference TRBV11-3 and TRBJ2-5 for the parts outside the CDR3, the full variable domain is EAGVVQSPRYKIIEKKQPVAFWCNPISGHNTLYWYLQNLGQGPELLIRYENEEAVDDSQLPKDRFSAERLKGVDSTLKIQPAELGDSAVYLCASSRGQGYGTQYFGPGTRLLVL.

This clone was detected many times. The observed sequence ends 3 residues before the CDR3 terminus, with the missing tail filled in from the germline J gene. The chain is built from TRBV20-1 and TRBJ2-7, with 8 bases aligning to TRBD1. After removal of 0 bases from V and 4 bases from J, the junction contained 8 bases not matched to a gene. Germline CDR1 DFQATT, CDR2 SNEGSKA (reference sequence). The CDR3 runs to 15 residues. Incomplete CDR3 DNA: TGCAGTGCTAGAGAACAGGACAGGGAGATATACGAG. It specifies CSAREQDREIYE. The entire CDR3 is CSAREQDREIYEQYF.

This clone was detected ten times or more. This CDR3 is CASSEVYPRPYEQYF. The covered CDR3 bases are TGTGCCAGCAGTGAAGTGTACCCGCGGCCTTACGAG. The chain employs TRBV6-1 and TRBJ2-7; unclear D gene. The read falls 3 residues short of the CDR3 end, and the missing part is taken from the germline J gene. V was cut by 1 base and J by 4 bases, with 14 bases left in between. This CDR3 has 15 amino acids. CDR1 is MNHNS and CDR2 is SASEGT in the germline V gene.

This clone was picked up many times. The read comes to an end 3 residues before the CDR3 does, leaving the germline J gene to fill in the end. This chain links TRBV5-4 with TRBJ2-2, with D possibly being TRBD2 (6 bases). The CDR3 is 16 residues long. The V and J ends lost 0 bases and 5 bases respectively, with 14 bases between them. The germline gives CDR1 SGHNT, CDR2 YYREEE (reference sequence). The CDR3: CASSLGGHAGTGELFF. The CDR3 bases that were read are TGTGCCAGCAGCTTGGGAGGACACGCGGGGACCGGGGAG.

This clone has more than one count but fewer than ten. With the read ending 3 residues before the CDR3 end, the germline J gene is used to fill in that end. V gene TRBV20-1 combines with J gene TRBJ1-1; 7 bases are shared with TRBD1. Germline V gene data show CDR1 as DFQATT and CDR2 as SNEGSKA (reference sequence). The CDR3 covers 14 residues. V gave up 0 bases and J gave up 4 bases; unmatched junction bases: 5. The sequenced CDR3 bases are TGCAGTGCTAGAGATGTTACAGGGGTCACTGAA. Encoded protein: CSARDVTGVTE. The whole CDR3 sequence is CSARDVTGVTEAFF.

This clone was seen many times. The CDR3 extends 3 residues past the end of the read, so its final part is completed from the germline J gene. This chain joins TRBV7-2 and TRBJ2-2, with D maybe TRBD1 (5 bases). The CDR3 sequence is 14 residues long. The germline CDR1 and CDR2 sequences are SGHTA and FQGNSA. Trimming cost V 3 bases and J 5 bases, with 10 bases left between them. This CDR3 reads CASSFRVGTGELFF. Partial CDR3 DNA: TGTGCCAGCAGCTTCAGGGTGGGGACCGGGGAG.

This clone was recorded at least ten times. The read terminates 3 residues ahead of where the CDR3 ends, so the germline J gene completes it. This chain uses TRBV7-8 with TRBJ2-1, with unresolved D. This CDR3 spans 13 amino acids. V gave up 5 bases and J gave up 4 bases, with 9 bases separating them. The germline V gene encodes CDR1 SGHVS and CDR2 FQNEAQ. CDR3 bases read: TGTGCCAGCAGCCCAAACCAGTACAATGAG. Translation: CASSPNQYNE. In full, the CDR3 is CASSPNQYNEQFF.

This clone was counted at least ten times. The read gets to within 3 residues of the CDR3 end, and the germline J gene fills in the rest. This chain links TRBV19 with TRBJ1-3; perhaps TRBD1 as D (5 bases). This CDR3 comprises 14 residues. The V gene lost 4 bases and the J gene lost 4 bases, with 11 bases spanning the gap. The germline gives CDR1 LNHDA, CDR2 SQIVND (reference sequence). The CDR3 loop is CASSNPDIGNTIYF. The CDR3 bases that were read are TGTGCCAGTAGTAATCCGGACATCGGAAACACC.

This clone has a count of ten or more. The read finishes 3 residues shy of the CDR3 end, and the germline J gene is used to complete it. V and J are TRBV11-2 and TRBJ1-1; 7 nucleotides align to TRBD1. Germline V lookup: CDR1 SGHAT, CDR2 FQNNGV. The CDR3 extends over 14 amino acids. Partial CDR3 DNA: TGTGCCAGCAGCTTAGAAGCAGAACAGGGGTCC. Translated: CASSLEAEQGS. The full CDR3 protein reads CASSLEAEQGSAFF.

In its sample, this clone was seen many times. The read is 3 residues too short to cover the CDR3 end, so that end is filled in from the germline J gene. V is TRBV7-8 and J is TRBJ2-5; D is possibly TRBD2 (7 bases). The germline gives CDR1 SGHVS, CDR2 FQNEAQ. The CDR3 consists of 15 residues. The ends were cut back, 6 bases at V and 5 bases at J, with 19 bases in the middle. Partial CDR3 DNA: TGTGCCAGCAGGGCTGGAGGGGGGGCAGGGGAGACC. It yields the protein CASRAGGGAGET. The whole CDR3 reads CASRAGGGAGETQYF.

This clone was counted ten times or more. The chain's CDR3 is CASSIGQGNIQYF. The sequenced part of the CDR3 DNA is TGTGCCAGTAGTATCGGTCAGGGAAACATT. This chain connects TRBV19 to TRBJ2-4; D perhaps matches TRBD1 (5 bases). The read halts 3 residues ahead of the CDR3 end, with the missing end drawn from the germline J gene. Germline values: CDR1 LNHDA, CDR2 SQIVND (reference sequence). V shed 3 bases and J shed 6 bases, with 9 bases lying between them. This CDR3 spans 13 amino acids.